The present T cell receptor (beta chain) was sequenced within a study of blood T cell repertoires in COVID-19. At the level of the study: The study drew acute and convalescent COVID-19 samples from the United States, Italy and Spain.

Source study methods: It was from reference gene primer amplification that nucleated cell counts were estimated. The data were produced by immunoSEQ multiplex PCR, yet TCRdb's version contains in-frame clones alone and is incomplete. The DNA was the basis for D and trimming; V, J and clone size are from that table. The repertoire consists of about 260,000 clones, with roughly 84% occurring once and the leading ten covering 4.2%. Per germline, CDR1 SGHTA and CDR2 FQGNSA. The V and J ends lost 5 bases and 0 bases respectively, with 11 bases between them. The CDR3 totals 14 residues. The receptor was derived from a man in his 60s with acute or convalescent COVID-19. Source material: peripheral blood. The rearrangement uses TRBV7-2 and TRBJ2-7; no firm D call. Written as DNA, the CDR3 is TGTGCCAGCAGCCTCCAACTGCCCTCCTACGAGCAGTACTTC. This translates into CASSLQLPSYEQYF.